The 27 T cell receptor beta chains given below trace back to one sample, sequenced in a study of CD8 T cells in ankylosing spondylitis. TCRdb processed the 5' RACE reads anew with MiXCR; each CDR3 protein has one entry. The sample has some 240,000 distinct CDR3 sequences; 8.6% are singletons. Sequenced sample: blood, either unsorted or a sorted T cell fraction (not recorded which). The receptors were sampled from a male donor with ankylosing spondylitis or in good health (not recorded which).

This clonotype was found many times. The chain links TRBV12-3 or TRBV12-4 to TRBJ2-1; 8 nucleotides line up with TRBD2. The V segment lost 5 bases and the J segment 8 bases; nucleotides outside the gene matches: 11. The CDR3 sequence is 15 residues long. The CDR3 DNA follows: TGTGCCAGCAGTGCTGTAGCGGGGTGGGGCTATGAGCAGTTCTTC. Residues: CASSAVAGWGYEQFF.

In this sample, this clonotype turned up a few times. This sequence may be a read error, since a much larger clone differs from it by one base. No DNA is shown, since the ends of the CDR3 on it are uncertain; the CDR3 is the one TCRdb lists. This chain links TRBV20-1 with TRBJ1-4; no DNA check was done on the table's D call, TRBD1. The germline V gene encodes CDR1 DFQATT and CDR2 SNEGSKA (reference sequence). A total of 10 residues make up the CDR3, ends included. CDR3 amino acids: CSVGTGIMFF.

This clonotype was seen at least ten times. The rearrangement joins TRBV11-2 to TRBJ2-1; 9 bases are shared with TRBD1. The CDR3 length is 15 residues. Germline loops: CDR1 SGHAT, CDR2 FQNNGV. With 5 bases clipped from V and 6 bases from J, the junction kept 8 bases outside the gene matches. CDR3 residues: CASSRGWDRANEQFF. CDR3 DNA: TGTGCCAGCAGCCGAGGGTGGGACAGGGCCAATGAGCAGTTCTTC. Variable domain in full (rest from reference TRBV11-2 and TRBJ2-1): EAGVAQSPRYKIIEKRQSVAFWCNPISGHATLYWYQQILGQGPKLLIQFQNNGVVDDSQLPKDRFSAERLKGVDSTLKIQPAKLEDSAVYLCASSRGWDRANEQFFGPGTRLTVL.

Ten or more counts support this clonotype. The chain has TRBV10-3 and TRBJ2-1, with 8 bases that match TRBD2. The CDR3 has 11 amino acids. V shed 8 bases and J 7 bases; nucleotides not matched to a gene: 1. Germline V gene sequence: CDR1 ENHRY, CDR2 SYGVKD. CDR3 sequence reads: CAIGGGNEQFF. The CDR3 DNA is TGTGCCATCGGCGGGGGGAATGAGCAGTTCTTC.

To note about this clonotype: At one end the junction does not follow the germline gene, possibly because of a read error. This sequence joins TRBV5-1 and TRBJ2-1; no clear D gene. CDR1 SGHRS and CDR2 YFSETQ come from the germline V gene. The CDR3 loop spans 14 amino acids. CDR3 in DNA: TGCGCCAGCAGCCTAACCAGCTCCTACGATGAGCAGTTCTTC. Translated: CASSLTSSYDEQFF.

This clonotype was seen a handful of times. CDR3 sequence reads: CATSRATDDEQFF. The CDR3 bases are TGTGCCACCAGCAGAGCGACCGACGATGAGCAGTTCTTC. V and J are TRBV15 and TRBJ2-1; D gene uncertain. This CDR3 has 13 residues. Per the germline V gene, CDR1 is LNHNV and CDR2 is YYDKDF (reference sequence). The V gene lost 1 base and the J gene lost 8 bases, with 9 bases spanning the gap.

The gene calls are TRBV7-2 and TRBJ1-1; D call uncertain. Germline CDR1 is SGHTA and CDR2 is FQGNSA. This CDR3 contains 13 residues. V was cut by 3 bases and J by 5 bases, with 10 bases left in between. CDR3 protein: CASSFDLGTEAFF. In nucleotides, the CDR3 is TGTGCCAGCAGCTTTGACCTGGGGACTGAAGCTTTCTTT. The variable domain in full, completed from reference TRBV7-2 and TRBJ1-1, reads GAGVSQSPSNKVTEKGKDVELRCDPISGHTALYWYRQSLGQGLEFLIYFQGNSAPDKSGLPSDRFSAERTGGSVSTLTIQRTQQEDSAVYLCASSFDLGTEAFFGQGTRLTVV.

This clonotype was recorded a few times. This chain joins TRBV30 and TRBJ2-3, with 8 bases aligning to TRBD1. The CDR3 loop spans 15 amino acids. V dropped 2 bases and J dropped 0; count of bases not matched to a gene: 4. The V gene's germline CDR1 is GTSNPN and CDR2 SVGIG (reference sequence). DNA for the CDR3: TGTGCCTGGAGTAAGACAGGGGCCAGCACAGATACGCAGTATTTT. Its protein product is CAWSKTGASTDTQYF.

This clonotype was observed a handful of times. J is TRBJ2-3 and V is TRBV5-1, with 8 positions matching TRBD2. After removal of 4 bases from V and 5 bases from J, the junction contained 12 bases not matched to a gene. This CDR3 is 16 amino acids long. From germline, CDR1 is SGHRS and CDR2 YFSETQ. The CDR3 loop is CASSLAAGGAGDTQYF. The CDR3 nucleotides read TGCGCCAGCAGCCTTGCGGCCGGGGGGGCCGGAGATACGCAGTATTTT. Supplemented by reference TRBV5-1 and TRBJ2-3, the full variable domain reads KAGVTQTPRYLIKTRGQQVTLSCSPISGHRSVSWYQQTPGQGLQFLFEYFSETQRNKGNFPGRFSGRQFSNSRSEMNVSTLELGDSALYLCASSLAAGGAGDTQYFGPGTRLTVL.

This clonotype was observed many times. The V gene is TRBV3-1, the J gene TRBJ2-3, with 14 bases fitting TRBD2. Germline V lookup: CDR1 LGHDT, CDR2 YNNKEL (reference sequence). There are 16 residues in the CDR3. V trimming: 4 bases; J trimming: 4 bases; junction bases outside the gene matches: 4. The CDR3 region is CASSLRLAGGSDTQYF. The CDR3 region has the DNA TGTGCCAGCAGCCTTCGACTAGCGGGAGGGTCAGATACGCAGTATTTT.

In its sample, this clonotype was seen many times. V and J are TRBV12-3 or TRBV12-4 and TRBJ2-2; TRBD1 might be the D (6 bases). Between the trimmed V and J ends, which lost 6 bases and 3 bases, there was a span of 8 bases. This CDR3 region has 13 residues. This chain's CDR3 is CASRTGYTGELFF. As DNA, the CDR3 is TGTGCCAGCAGAACAGGGTACACCGGGGAGCTGTTTTTT.

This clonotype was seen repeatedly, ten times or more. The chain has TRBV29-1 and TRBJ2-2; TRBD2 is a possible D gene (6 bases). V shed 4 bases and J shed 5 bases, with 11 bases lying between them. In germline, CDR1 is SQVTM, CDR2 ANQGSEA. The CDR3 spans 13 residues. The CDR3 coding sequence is TGCAGCGTTGGGGGGGACCGGACCGGGGAGCTGTTTTTT. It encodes CSVGGDRTGELFF.

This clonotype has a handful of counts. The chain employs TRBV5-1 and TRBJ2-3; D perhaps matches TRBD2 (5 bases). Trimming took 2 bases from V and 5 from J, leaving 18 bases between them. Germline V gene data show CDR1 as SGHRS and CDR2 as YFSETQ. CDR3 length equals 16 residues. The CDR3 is CASSFHLPAGGDTQYF. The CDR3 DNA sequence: TGCGCCAGCAGCTTTCATCTACCCGCTGGAGGAGATACGCAGTATTTT.

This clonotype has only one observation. The CDR3 DNA reads as TGTGCCAGCAGCTTAGTGGCAGGGGTGAACACTGAAGCTTTCTTT. This translates into CASSLVAGVNTEAFF. The gene calls are TRBV7-2 and TRBJ1-1; the D gene is possibly TRBD1 (6 bases). V lost 1 base and J lost 0, with 9 bases in between. The CDR3 runs to 15 residues. The germline gives CDR1 SGHTA, CDR2 FQGNSA.

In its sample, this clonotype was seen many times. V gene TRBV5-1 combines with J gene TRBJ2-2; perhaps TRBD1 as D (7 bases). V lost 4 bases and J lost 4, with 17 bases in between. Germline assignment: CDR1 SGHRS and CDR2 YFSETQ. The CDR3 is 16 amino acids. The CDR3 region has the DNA TGCGCCAGCAGCCCACAGGGGTTCGGGGGCACCGGGGAGCTGTTTTTT. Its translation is CASSPQGFGGTGELFF.

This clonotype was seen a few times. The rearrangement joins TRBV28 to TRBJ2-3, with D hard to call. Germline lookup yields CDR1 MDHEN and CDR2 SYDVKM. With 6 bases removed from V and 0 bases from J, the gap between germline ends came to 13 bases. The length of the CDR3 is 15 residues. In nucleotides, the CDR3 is TGTGCCAGCAGAGCTTATACCTCTAGCACAGATACGCAGTATTTT. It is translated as CASRAYTSSTDTQYF.

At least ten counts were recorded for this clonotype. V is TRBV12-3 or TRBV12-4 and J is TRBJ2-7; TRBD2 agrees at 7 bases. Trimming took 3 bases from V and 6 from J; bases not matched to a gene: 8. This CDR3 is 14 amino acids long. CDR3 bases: TGTGCCAGCAGTTTGGTAGCGGGCTCGTCCGAGCAGTACTTC. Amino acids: CASSLVAGSSEQYF.

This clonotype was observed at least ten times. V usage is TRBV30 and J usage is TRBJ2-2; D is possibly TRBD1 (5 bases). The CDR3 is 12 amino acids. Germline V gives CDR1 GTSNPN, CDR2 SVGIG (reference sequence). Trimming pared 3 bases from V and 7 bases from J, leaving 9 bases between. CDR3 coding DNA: TGTGCCTGGAGCCAGGGCCGCGGGGAGCTGTTTTTT. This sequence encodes CAWSQGRGELFF.

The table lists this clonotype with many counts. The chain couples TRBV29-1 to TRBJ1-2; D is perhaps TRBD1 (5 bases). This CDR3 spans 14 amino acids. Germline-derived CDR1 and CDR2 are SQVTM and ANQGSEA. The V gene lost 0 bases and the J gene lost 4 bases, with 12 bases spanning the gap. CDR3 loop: CSVEDHPGLYGYTF. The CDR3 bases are TGCAGCGTTGAAGATCATCCAGGGCTCTATGGCTACACCTTC.

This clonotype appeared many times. The CDR3 DNA follows: TGTGCCAGCAGTTATCAACAGGCGGGGGCCAACGTCCTGACTTTC. Translation gives CASSYQQAGANVLTF. The V and J genes are TRBV6-2 or TRBV6-3 and TRBJ2-6; D is perhaps TRBD1 (5 bases). CDR3 length equals 15 residues. V was clipped by 3 bases and J by 4 bases, with 10 bases between them. Germline V lookup: CDR1 MNHEY, CDR2 SVGEGT.

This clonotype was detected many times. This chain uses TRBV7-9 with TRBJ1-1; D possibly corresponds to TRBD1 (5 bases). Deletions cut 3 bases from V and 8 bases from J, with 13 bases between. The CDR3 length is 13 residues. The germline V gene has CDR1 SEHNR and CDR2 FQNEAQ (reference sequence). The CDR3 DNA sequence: TGTGCCAGCAGCTTGGGGGGGAAGGCCGAAGCTTTCTTT. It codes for CASSLGGKAEAFF.

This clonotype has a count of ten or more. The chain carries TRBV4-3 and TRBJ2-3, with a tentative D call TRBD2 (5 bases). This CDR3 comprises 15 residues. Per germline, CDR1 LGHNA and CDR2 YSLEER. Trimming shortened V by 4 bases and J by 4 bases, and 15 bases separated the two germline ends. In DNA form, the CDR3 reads TGCGCCAGCAGCCTTGCCTCGAGGGCGGCAGATACGCAGTATTTT. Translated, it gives CASSLASRAADTQYF.

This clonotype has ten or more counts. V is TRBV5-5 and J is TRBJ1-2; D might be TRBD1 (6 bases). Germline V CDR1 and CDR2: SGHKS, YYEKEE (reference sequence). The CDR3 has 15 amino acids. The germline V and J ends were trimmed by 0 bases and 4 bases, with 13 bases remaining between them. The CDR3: CASSLERGRGYGYTF. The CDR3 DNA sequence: TGTGCCAGCAGCTTGGAGAGGGGCAGGGGCTATGGCTACACCTTC.

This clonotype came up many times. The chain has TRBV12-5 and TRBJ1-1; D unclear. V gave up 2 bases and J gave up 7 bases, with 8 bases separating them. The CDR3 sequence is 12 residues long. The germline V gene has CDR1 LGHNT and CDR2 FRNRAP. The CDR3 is CASGLLRGEAFF. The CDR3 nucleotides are TGTGCTAGTGGTTTGCTTCGGGGTGAAGCTTTCTTT.

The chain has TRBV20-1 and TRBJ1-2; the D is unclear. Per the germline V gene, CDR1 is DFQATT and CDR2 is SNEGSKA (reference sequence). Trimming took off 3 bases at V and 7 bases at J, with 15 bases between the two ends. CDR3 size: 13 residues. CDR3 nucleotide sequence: TGCAGTGCTAGTTCCCCCGGCAGGCCTGGCTACACCTTC. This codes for CSASSPGRPGYTF.

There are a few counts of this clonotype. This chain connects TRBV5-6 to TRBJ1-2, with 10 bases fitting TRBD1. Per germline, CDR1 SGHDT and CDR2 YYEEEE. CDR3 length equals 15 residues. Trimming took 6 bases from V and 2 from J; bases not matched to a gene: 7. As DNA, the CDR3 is TGTGCCAGCAACCTCCGGGACAGGGGAAACTATGGCTACACCTTC. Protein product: CASNLRDRGNYGYTF.

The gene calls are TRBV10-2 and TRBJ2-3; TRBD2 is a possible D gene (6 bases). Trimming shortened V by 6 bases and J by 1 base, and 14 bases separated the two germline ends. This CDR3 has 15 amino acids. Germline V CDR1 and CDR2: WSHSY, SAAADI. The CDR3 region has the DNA TGCGCCAGCAGGGAGACACGCGGGGGCACAGATACGCAGTATTTT. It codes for CASRETRGGTDTQYF.